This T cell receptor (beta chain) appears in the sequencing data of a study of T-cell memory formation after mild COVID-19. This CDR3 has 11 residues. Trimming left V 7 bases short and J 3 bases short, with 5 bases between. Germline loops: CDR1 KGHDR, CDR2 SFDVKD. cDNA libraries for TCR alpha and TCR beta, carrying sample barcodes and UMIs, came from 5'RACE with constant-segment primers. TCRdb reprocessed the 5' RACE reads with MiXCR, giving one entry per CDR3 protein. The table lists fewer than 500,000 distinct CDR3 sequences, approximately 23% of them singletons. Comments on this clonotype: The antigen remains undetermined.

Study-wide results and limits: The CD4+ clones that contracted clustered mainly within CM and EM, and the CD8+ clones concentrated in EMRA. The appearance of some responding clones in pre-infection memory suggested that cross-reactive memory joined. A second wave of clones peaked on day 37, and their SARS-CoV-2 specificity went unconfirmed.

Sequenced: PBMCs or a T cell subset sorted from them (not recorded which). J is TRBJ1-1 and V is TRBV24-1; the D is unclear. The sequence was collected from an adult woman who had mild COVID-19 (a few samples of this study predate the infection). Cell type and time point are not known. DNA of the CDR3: TGTGCCACCAGGAGGGACACTGAAGCTTTCTTT. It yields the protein CATRRDTEAFF.